Shown below are 2 T cell receptor beta chains from a single sample sequenced in a study of blood T cell repertoires in COVID-19. This table comes from immunoSEQ multiplex PCR, and its TCRdb copy is limited to in-frame clones, with some not included. The profile shows 120,000 or so clones, more than 75% of them singletons. The sample was peripheral blood. These receptors were collected from a man in his sixties with acute or convalescent COVID-19.

This clone occurred once. The rearrangement uses TRBV6-2 or TRBV6-3 and TRBJ2-1; 9 bases map to TRBD2. With V trimmed by 5 bases and J by 0 bases, 5 bases remained unmatched. Germline CDR1 reads MNHEY; CDR2 reads SVGEGT. The CDR3 runs to 16 residues. In DNA, the CDR3 is TGTGCCAGCAGTACCAAGCGGGAGGCCTCCTACAATGAGCAGTTCTTC. The encoded protein is CASSTKREASYNEQFF.

This chain connects TRBV3-1 (or the pseudogene TRBV3-2) to TRBJ1-3; tentatively, D is TRBD1 (5 bases). The CDR3 is made up of 13 amino acids. Germline-derived CDR1 and CDR2 are LGHDT and YNNKEL (reference sequence). V lost 5 bases and J lost 7, with 12 bases in between. CDR3 residues: CASSSRQMNTIYF. Written as DNA, the CDR3 is TGTGCCAGCAGCTCCCGACAGATGAACACCATATATTTT.